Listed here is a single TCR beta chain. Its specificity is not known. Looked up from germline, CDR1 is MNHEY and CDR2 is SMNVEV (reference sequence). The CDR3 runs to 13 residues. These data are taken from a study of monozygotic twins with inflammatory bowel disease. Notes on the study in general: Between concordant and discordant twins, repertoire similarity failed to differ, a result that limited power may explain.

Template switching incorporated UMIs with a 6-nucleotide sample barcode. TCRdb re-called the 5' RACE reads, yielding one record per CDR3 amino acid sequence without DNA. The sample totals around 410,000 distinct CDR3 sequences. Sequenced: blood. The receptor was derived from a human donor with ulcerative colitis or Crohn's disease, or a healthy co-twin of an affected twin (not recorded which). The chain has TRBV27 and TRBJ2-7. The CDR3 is CASSLYGSYEQYF.